These T cell receptor beta chains were read from a single sample in a study of T cell changes during pregnancy in multiple sclerosis. Assay: immunoSEQ multiplex PCR; the TCRdb copy retains only in-frame clones and omits some. The sample yields more than 45,000 clones, over 90% seen once. The sequencing here drew on CD4+ T cells from peripheral blood mononuclear cells, taken in the second trimester of pregnancy. Receptors were obtained from a female donor with multiple sclerosis, enrolled in a pregnancy study. CDR3s include the opening cysteine and the closing phenylalanine or tryptophan. D genes are given only for firm matches. Rows may omit the clone size; those that give it use once, few, many or a size class.

- TRBJ1-3 TRBV5-1 - TGCGCCAGCAGCTTGGGGGGGCCTAGCTCTGGAAACACCATATATTTT CASSLGGPSSGNTIYF
- TRBJ2-1 TRBV4-2 TRBD2 TGTGCCAGCAGCCAAGGGCGGACTAGATTCCACGAGCAGTTCTTC CASSQGRTRFHEQFF
- TRBJ1-1 TRBV5-6 - TGTGCCAGCAGCTTGGAGGGTTTGGGGGCGAACACTGAAGCTTTCTTT CASSLEGLGANTEAFF
few TRBJ1-1 TRBV6-5 - TGTGCCAGCAGGACACCTCAGGCGACGAACACTGAAGCTTTCTTT CASRTPQATNTEAFF
- TRBJ1-5 TRBV27 - TGTGCCAGCAGTCTCACCTGGACATCCCGCCACAATGGTAGCAATCTGCCCCAGCATTTT CASSLTWTSRHNGSNLPQHF
- TRBJ2-2 TRBV6-1 TRBD2 TGTGCCAGCAGTGGACTATTAGCGGGGGCAAACACCGGGGAGCTGTTTTTT CASSGLLAGANTGELFF
- TRBJ2-7 TRBV2 TRBD2 TGTGCCAGCAGCCAGGGGCCTAGCTTGGGCGGGAGGGGTTACGAGCAGTACTTC CASSQGPSLGGRGYEQYF
once TRBJ1-5 TRBV15 - TGTGCCACCAGCGACCCCAGGAGCAATCAGCCCCAGCATTTT CATSDPRSNQPQHF
once TRBJ2-3 TRBV5-1 TRBD2 TGCGCCAGCAGTGACCCGGGACTAGCGGGGGGGCCAGGGGATACGCAGTATTTT CASSDPGLAGGPGDTQYF
- TRBJ2-1 TRBV6-5 - TGTGCCAGCAGCCCTACCGGGGTCTACAATGAGCAGTTCTTC CASSPTGVYNEQFF
- TRBJ2-5 TRBV7-2 - TGTGCCAGCAGCTTCCGGGGCAGGGGAGAGACCCAGTACTTC CASSFRGRGETQYF
- TRBJ2-3 TRBV5-1 TRBD2 TGCGCCACCCGATGGGCTCAGCGGGGGGGCCCTGATACGCAGTATTTT CATRWAQRGGPDTQYF
- TRBJ2-7 TRBV29-1 - TGCAGCGTTGATATTTCCTACGAGCAGTACTTC CSVDISYEQYF
- TRBJ1-3 TRBV5-6 - TGTGCCAGCAGCCTAAGCGGGGGCCCTGGAAACACCATATATTTT CASSLSGGPGNTIYF
- TRBJ1-1 TRBV6-1 TRBD1 TGTGCCAGCACCCGGGACAGGGGCTGGGGGACTGAAGCTTTCTTT CASTRDRGWGTEAFF
- TRBJ2-1 TRBV5-5 - TGTGCCAGCAGCTTGCGGGGATCCAAAATGTACAATGAGCAGTTCTTC CASSLRGSKMYNEQFF
- TRBJ2-7 TRBV7-2 TRBD2 TGTGCCAGCAGCCCACTAGCGGGGAAATACGAGCAGTACTTC CASSPLAGKYEQYF
- TRBJ1-5 TRBV27 - TGTGCCAGCAGTTCTACAGGGAGAGGGCAGCCCCAGCATTTT CASSSTGRGQPQHF
- TRBJ2-7 TRBV2 - TGTGCCAGCAAGGGACTTCCCTACGAGCAGTACTTC CASKGLPYEQYF
- TRBJ1-1 TRBV5-1 - TGCGCCAGCAGCTCCTCTCCGACAGCCTTCTCAGCTTTCTTT CASSSSPTAFSAFF
- TRBJ2-7 TRBV5-4 - TGTGCCAGCAGCTTGTTAGGCCGAAACCCCCCGAATACAGGGCCCTACGAGCAGTACTTC CASSLLGRNPPNTGPYEQYF
- TRBJ2-7 TRBV19 - TGTGCCAGTAGTATCCGCATGGTTCAGGGTGTAAGGAACGAGCAGTACTTC CASSIRMVQGVRNEQYF
once TRBJ2-7 TRBV10-2 - TGCGCCAGCGATTTTACGGGGGGCGGGAACGAGCAGTACTTC CASDFTGGGNEQYF
- TRBJ1-6 TRBV21-1 - TGTGCCAGCACACGGGGGGTGTGTAATTCACCCCTCCACTTT CASTRGVCNSPLHF
- TRBJ2-5 TRBV6-5 TRBD2 TGTGCCAGCAGTTCGGGACTAGCGGGACAAGAGACCCAGTACTTC CASSSGLAGQETQYF